Listed below are T cell receptor beta chains from one sample, sequenced in a study of spatial heterogeneity in lung cancer. TCRdb processed the 5' RACE reads anew with MiXCR; each CDR3 protein has one entry. This table holds around 63,000 distinct CDR3 sequences, 8.4% found once. The specimen was PBMCs, collected at surgery. These receptors came from a female donor with early-stage non-small cell lung cancer. Both conserved end residues are part of each CDR3. The order of the fields is V gene, D gene, clone size, J gene, CDR3 length, CDR3 protein, CDR3 DNA. The D gene is left open where the match is weak. Clone size appears in some rows only: once, few, many, or a class for an expanded clone.

TRBV15,TRBD2,NA,TRBJ2-1,15,CATSRVLGGENEQFF,TGTGCCACCAGCAGAGTCCTGGGAGGGGAAAATGAGCAGTTCTTC
TRBV18,NA,NA,TRBJ1-5,14,CASSPSGGPQPQHF,TGTGCCAGCTCACCTTCTGGGGGTCCTCAGCCCCAGCATTTT
TRBV12-3/TRBV12-4,TRBD1,many,TRBJ1-5,16,CASSGTGDYSNQPQHF,TGTGCCAGCAGCGGGACAGGGGATTATAGCAATCAGCCCCAGCATTTT
TRBV20-1,TRBD1,many,TRBJ2-1,15,CSAKSGTGGPYEQFF,TGCAGTGCAAAATCCGGGACAGGGGGCCCATATGAGCAGTTCTTC
TRBV4-2,TRBD1,NA,TRBJ1-6,16,CASSQDSGRGGSPLHF,TGTGCCAGCAGCCAAGACTCCGGCAGGGGGGGTTCACCCCTCCACTTT
TRBV7-3,TRBD1,few,TRBJ1-1,16,CASSLSGTGRVTEAFF,TGTGCCAGCAGCTTATCAGGGACAGGAAGGGTGACTGAAGCTTTCTTT
TRBV7-9,NA,many,TRBJ1-4,15,CASSLMGETGEKLFF,TGTGCCAGCAGCTTAATGGGGGAAACCGGTGAAAAACTGTTTTTT
TRBV5-1,TRBD1,NA,TRBJ1-2,16,CVSSLEAPDRGHGYTF,TGCGTCAGCAGCTTGGAGGCCCCGGACAGGGGGCATGGCTACACCTTC
TRBV5-6,NA,NA,TRBJ2-1,12,CATRTVGDEQFF,TGTGCCACCCGGACGGTAGGCGATGAGCAGTTCTTC
TRBV3-1,TRBD1,many,TRBJ2-7,16,CASSLSGTGGGYEQYF,TGTGCCAGCAGCCTTTCGGGAACAGGGGGCGGCTACGAGCAGTACTTC
TRBV14,TRBD1,many,TRBJ1-6,15,CASSQMTGAISPLHF,TGTGCCAGCAGCCAAATGACAGGGGCTATATCACCCCTCCACTTT
TRBV28,NA,few,TRBJ2-1,14,CASSPESSYNEQFF,TGTGCCAGCAGTCCCGAGAGCTCCTACAATGAGCAGTTCTTC
TRBV7-3,NA,NA,TRBJ2-1,16,CASSLTTGSSYNEQFF,TGTGCCAGCAGCTTAACGACCGGGAGCTCCTACAATGAGCAGTTCTTC
TRBV7-3,NA,few,TRBJ1-6,16,CASSLNPAGVNSPLHF,TGTGCCAGCAGCTTAAACCCCGCAGGGGTAAATTCACCCCTCCACTTT
TRBV11-2,TRBD2,NA,TRBJ2-1,16,CASSLALAGGNDEQFF,TGTGCCAGCAGCTTAGCTCTAGCGGGAGGGAACGATGAGCAGTTCTTC
TRBV2,NA,few,TRBJ2-5,14,CASREGISQETQYF,TGTGCCAGCAGGGAGGGAATTTCCCAAGAGACCCAGTACTTC
TRBV9,TRBD2,few,TRBJ2-1,17,CASSVGKAGGPNNEQFF,TGTGCCAGCAGCGTGGGCAAAGCGGGGGGGCCCAACAATGAGCAGTTCTTC
TRBV5-5,NA,NA,TRBJ2-5,15,CASSDWDSSSETQYF,TGTGCCAGCAGCGACTGGGACTCTTCCAGTGAGACCCAGTACTTC
TRBV12-3/TRBV12-4,NA,few,TRBJ2-3,14,CASRYMTSGGTQYF,TGTGCCAGCAGATACATGACTAGTGGGGGTACGCAGTATTTT
TRBV6-5,NA,few,TRBJ1-1,16,CASSGRVRGANTEAFF,TGTGCCAGCAGTGGGCGGGTCCGGGGAGCGAACACTGAAGCTTTCTTT
TRBV6-1,TRBD2,NA,TRBJ2-4,17,CASSEALPGGRENIQYF,TGTGCCAGCAGTGAAGCGCTTCCCGGCGGGAGGGAAAACATTCAGTACTTC
TRBV14,NA,few,TRBJ1-4,15,CASSQERTEGEKLFF,TGTGCCAGCAGCCAAGAAAGGACAGAGGGGGAAAAACTGTTTTTT
TRBV20-1,NA,few,TRBJ2-1,13,CSASGPAYNEQFF,TGCAGTGCTAGCGGGCCTGCCTACAATGAGCAGTTCTTC
TRBV24-1,NA,NA,TRBJ2-5,15,CATREAAEAQETQYF,TGTGCCACCAGAGAAGCGGCAGAAGCTCAAGAGACCCAGTACTTC
TRBV3-1,NA,NA,TRBJ2-7,13,CASSHDSNYEQYF,TGTGCCAGCAGCCATGACAGCAATTACGAGCAGTACTTC
TRBV6-1,NA,few,TRBJ1-2,18,CASSEALGTVLANYGYTF,TGTGCCAGCAGTGAAGCGCTTGGGACGGTCCTTGCTAACTATGGCTACACCTTC